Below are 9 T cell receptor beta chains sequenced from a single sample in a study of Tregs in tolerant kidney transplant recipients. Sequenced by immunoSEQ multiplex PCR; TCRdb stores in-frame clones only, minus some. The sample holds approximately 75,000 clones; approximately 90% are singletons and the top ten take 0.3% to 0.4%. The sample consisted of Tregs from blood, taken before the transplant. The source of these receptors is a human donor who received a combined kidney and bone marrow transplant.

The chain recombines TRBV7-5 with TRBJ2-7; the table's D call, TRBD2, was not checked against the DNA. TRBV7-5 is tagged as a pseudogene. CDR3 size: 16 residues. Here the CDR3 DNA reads TGTGCCAGAAGCTTAGCCCGGACTAGCGGGAGTTACGAGCAGTACTTC. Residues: CARSLARTSGSYEQYF.

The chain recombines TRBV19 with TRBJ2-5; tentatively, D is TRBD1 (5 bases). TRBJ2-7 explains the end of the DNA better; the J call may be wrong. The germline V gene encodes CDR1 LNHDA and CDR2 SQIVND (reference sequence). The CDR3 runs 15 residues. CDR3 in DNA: TGTGCCAGTAGTATAGGGGGCTCTTTTGCCTACGAGCAGTACTTC. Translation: CASSIGGSFAYEQYF.

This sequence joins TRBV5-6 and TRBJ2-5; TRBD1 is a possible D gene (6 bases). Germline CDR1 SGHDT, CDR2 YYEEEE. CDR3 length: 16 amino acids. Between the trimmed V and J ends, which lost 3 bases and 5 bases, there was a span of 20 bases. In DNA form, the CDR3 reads TGTGCCAGCAGCTCAACCTCTACAGGGCTACGGGAGACCCAGTACTTC. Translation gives CASSSTSTGLRETQYF. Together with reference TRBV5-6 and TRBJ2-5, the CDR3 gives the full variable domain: DAGVTQSPTHLIKTRGQQVTLRCSPKSGHDTVSWYQQALGQGPQFIFQYYEEEERQRGNFPDRFSGHQFPNYSSELNVNALLLGDSALYLCASSSTSTGLRETQYFGPGTRLLVL.

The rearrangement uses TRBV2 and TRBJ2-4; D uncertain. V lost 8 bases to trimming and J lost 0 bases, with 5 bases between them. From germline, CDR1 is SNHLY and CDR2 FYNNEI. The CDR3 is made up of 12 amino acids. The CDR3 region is CASSLAKNIQYF. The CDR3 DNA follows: TGTGCCAGCTCCTTAGCCAAAAACATTCAGTACTTC.

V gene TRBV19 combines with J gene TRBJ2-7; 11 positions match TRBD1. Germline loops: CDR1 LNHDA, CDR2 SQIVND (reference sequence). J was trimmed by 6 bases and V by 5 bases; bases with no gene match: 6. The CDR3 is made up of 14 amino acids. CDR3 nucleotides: TGTGCCAGTAGTCCATCTGGACAGGGGGCCGAGCAGTACTTC. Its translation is CASSPSGQGAEQYF. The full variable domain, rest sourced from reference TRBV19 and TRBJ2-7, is DGGITQSPKYLFRKEGQNVTLSCEQNLNHDAMYWYRQDPGQGLRLIYYSQIVNDFQKGDIAEGYSVSREKKESFPLTVTSAQKNPTAFYLCASSPSGQGAEQYFGPGTRLTVT.

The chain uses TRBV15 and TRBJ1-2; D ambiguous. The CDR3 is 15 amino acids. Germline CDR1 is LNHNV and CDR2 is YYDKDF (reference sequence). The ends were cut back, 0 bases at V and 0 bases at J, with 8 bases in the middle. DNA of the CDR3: TGTGCCACCAGCAGAGAAAGAATTCCTAACTATGGCTACACCTTC. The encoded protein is CATSRERIPNYGYTF.

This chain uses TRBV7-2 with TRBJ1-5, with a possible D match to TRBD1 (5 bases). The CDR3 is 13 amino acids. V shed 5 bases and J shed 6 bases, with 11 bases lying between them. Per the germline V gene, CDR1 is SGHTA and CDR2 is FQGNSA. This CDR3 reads CASSPGGSQPQHF. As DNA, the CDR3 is TGTGCCAGCAGCCCGGGGGGGAGTCAGCCCCAGCATTTT.

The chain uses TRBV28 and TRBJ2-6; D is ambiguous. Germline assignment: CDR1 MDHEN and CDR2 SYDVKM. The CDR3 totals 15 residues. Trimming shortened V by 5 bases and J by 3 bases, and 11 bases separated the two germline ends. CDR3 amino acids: CASSPHSVGANVLTF. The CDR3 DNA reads TGTGCCAGCAGTCCGCACTCGGTTGGGGCCAACGTCCTGACTTTC.

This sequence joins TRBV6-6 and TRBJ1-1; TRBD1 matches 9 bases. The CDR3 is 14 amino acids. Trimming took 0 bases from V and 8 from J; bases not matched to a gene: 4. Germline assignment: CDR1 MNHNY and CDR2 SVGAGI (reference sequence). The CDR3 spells CASSYSKQGAEAFF. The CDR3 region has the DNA TGTGCCAGCAGTTACTCAAAACAGGGGGCGGAAGCTTTCTTT.